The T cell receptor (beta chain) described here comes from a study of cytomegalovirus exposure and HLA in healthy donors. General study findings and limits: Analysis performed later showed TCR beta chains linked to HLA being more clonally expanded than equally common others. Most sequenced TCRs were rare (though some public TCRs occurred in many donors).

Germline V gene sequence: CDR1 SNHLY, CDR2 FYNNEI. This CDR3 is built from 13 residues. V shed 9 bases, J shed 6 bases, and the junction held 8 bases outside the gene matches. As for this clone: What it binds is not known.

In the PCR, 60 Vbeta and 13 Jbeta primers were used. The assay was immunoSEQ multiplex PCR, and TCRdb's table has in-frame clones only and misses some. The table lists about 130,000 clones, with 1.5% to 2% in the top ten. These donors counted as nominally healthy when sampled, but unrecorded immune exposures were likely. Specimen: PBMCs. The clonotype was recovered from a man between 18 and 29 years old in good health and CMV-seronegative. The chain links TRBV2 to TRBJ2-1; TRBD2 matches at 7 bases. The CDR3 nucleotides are TGTGCCAGAGAGCGGGACGTTGGCAATGAGCAGTTCTTC. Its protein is CARERDVGNEQFF. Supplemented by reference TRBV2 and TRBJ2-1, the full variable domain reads EPEVTQTPSHQVTQMGQEVILRCVPISNHLYFYWYRQILGQKVEFLVSFYNNEISEKSEIFDDQFSVERPDGSNFTLKIRSTKLEDSAMYFCARERDVGNEQFFGPGTRLTVL.